These 13 T cell receptor beta chains were all obtained from the same sample, sequenced in a study of control samples from healthy donors and cancer patients. Sequencing used immunoSEQ multiplex PCR; TCRdb keeps in-frame clones, though not all of them. The table shows about 120,000 clones, with more than 70% occurring only once. Sequencing was carried out using blood. The receptor set was obtained from a man over 45 in good health.

The V and J genes are TRBV28 and TRBJ1-1; D call uncertain. Trimming removed 2 bases at V and 0 bases at J, with 7 bases between. In germline, CDR1 is MDHEN, CDR2 SYDVKM. The length of the CDR3 is 14 residues. The CDR3 bases are TGTGCCAGCAGTTTAAGCCTGATGAACACTGAAGCTTTCTTT. It encodes CASSLSLMNTEAFF.

This clone was counted only a few times. The chain's CDR3 is CASRPPGTMNTEAFF. The CDR3 region has the DNA TGTGCCAGCAGGCCCCCAGGGACAATGAACACTGAAGCTTTCTTT. The rearrangement uses TRBV6-5 and TRBJ1-1, with a tentative D call TRBD1 (6 bases). With 6 bases removed from V and 0 bases from J, the gap between germline ends came to 14 bases. Germline V lookup: CDR1 MNHEY, CDR2 SVGAGI. CDR3 size: 15 residues.

The V call is TRBV28, the J call TRBJ1-2; D unresolved. The germline V gene encodes CDR1 MDHEN and CDR2 SYDVKM. This CDR3 contains 11 residues. The V end lost 6 bases, the J end lost 6 bases, and 8 bases lay between the germline ends. In DNA form, the CDR3 reads TGTGCCAGCAGGCTTCTTGATGGCTACACCTTC. It encodes CASRLLDGYTF.

This chain joins TRBV7-9 and TRBJ2-7, with D unresolved. V shed 5 bases and J shed 2 bases, with 10 bases lying between them. The germline V gene encodes CDR1 SEHNR and CDR2 FQNEAQ (reference sequence). This CDR3 is built from 13 residues. Written as DNA, the CDR3 is TGTGCCAGCAGCCCCCCCGGAGCCTACGAGCAGTACTTC. It codes for CASSPPGAYEQYF.

The chain recombines TRBV7-6 with TRBJ2-7; the D gene is possibly TRBD2 (7 bases). This CDR3 is built from 15 residues. V was pared by 1 base and J by 2 bases, with 12 bases between. Looked up from germline, CDR1 is SGHVS and CDR2 is FNYEAQ. The CDR3 here is CASSLVGGPTYEQYF. CDR3 in DNA: TGTGCCAGCAGCTTAGTGGGGGGGCCCACCTACGAGCAGTACTTC.

The CDR3 loop is CASSWRGSYEQYF. For the CDR3, the DNA is TGTGCCAGCAGTTGGCGGGGATCCTACGAGCAGTACTTC. The gene calls are TRBV27 and TRBJ2-7; tentative D call: TRBD2 (6 bases). Germline lookup yields CDR1 MNHEY and CDR2 SMNVEV (reference sequence). The CDR3 has 13 amino acids. V dropped 4 bases and J dropped 1 base, with 8 bases sitting between them.

The J gene is TRBJ2-5, the V gene TRBV5-1; 7 bases agree with TRBD1. From germline, CDR1 is SGHRS and CDR2 YFSETQ. Trimming cost V 6 bases and J 5 bases; bases outside gene matches: 10. The length of the CDR3 is 14 residues. In DNA, the CDR3 is TGCGCCAGCAATCCGACAGGGTGGGAGGAGACCCAGTACTTC. It specifies CASNPTGWEETQYF.

The chain employs TRBV18 and TRBJ1-5; the match to TRBD1 covers 9 bases. Trimming cost V 5 bases and J 2 bases; bases outside gene matches: 10. CDR1 and CDR2 (germline): KGHSH, LQKENI. This CDR3 region has 17 residues. The CDR3 coding sequence is TGTGCCAGCTCAAGACAGGGGGGGGTATTGGGCAATCAGCCCCAGCATTTT. Amino acids: CASSRQGGVLGNQPQHF.

This chain connects TRBV5-1 to TRBJ1-2; tentative D call: TRBD1 (6 bases). CDR1 SGHRS and CDR2 YFSETQ come from the germline V gene. V lost 5 bases and J lost 1, with 12 bases in between. CDR3 length equals 14 residues. CDR3 region: CASSSGGLNYGYTF. As DNA, the CDR3 is TGCGCCAGCAGTTCGGGGGGGCTTAACTATGGCTACACCTTC.

This clone was seen a single time. The CDR3 loop is CASSLYRDSNQPQHF. The CDR3 bases are TGTGCCAGCAGCTTATACAGGGATAGCAATCAGCCCCAGCATTTT. The chain has TRBV7-2 and TRBJ1-5; D is perhaps TRBD1 (6 bases). This CDR3 contains 15 residues. Per the germline V gene, CDR1 is SGHTA and CDR2 is FQGNSA. Trimming removed 2 bases from V and 0 bases from J, with 8 bases in between.

The rearrangement links TRBV5-1 to TRBJ1-2; D not resolved. V was trimmed by 0 bases and J by 4 bases, leaving 28 bases between them. CDR3 length: 20 amino acids. The germline V gene has CDR1 SGHRS and CDR2 YFSETQ. The CDR3: CASSLEVLRQRDLASYGYTF. The CDR3 DNA follows: TGCGCCAGCAGCTTGGAGGTCCTCCGGCAGAGGGATTTGGCGAGCTATGGCTACACCTTC.

The V call is TRBV7-2, the J call TRBJ2-3, with 7 bases fitting TRBD2. The V segment lost 5 bases and the J segment 2 bases; nucleotides outside the gene matches: 10. CDR3 length equals 16 residues. Germline values: CDR1 SGHTA, CDR2 FQGNSA. CDR3 residues: CASSKSSGDLTDTQYF. DNA for the CDR3: TGTGCCAGCAGCAAGTCTAGCGGCGACCTCACAGATACGCAGTATTTT.

This clone is a singleton in its sample. This sequence joins TRBV12-3 or TRBV12-4 and TRBJ1-1, with a weak D call TRBD1 (6 bases). Trimming shortened V by 4 bases and J by 7 bases, and 13 bases separated the two germline ends. The CDR3 is 13 amino acids. The CDR3 DNA reads TGTGCCAGCAGTTCCCAGACAGGCGGTGAAGCTTTCTTT. It translates to CASSSQTGGEAFF.